Listed below are T cell receptor beta chains from one sample, sequenced in a study of metastatic and nonmetastatic thyroid tumors. TCRdb redid the clone calls on the PCR reads using MiXCR. The sample includes around 28,000 clones, 3.7% of them seen just once. The sample taken for sequencing was blood. The receptors were gathered from a male donor with papillary thyroid cancer or a benign thyroid nodule (not recorded which). Some clones in this sample may be carry-over from other donors' samples. CDR3s include the opening cysteine and the closing phenylalanine or tryptophan. A D gene is named only where the DNA matches it firmly. Clone size is not always given. Where it is, it says once, few, many or a class for expanded clones.

D gene: TRBD1
J gene: TRBJ1-2
clone size: NA
V gene: TRBV7-3
CDR3 protein: CASSSDREGWYGYTF
CDR3 DNA: TGTGCCAGCAGCTCGGACAGGGAAGGTTGGTATGGCTACACCTTC

D gene: NA
J gene: TRBJ1-3
clone size: few
V gene: TRBV15
CDR3 protein: CATSRDTDSEVNTIYF
CDR3 DNA: TGTGCCACCAGCAGAGATACCGACTCGGAAGTAAACACCATATATTTT

D gene: TRBD2
J gene: TRBJ2-1
clone size: many
V gene: TRBV20-1
CDR3 protein: CSAREPGGRSEQFF
CDR3 DNA: TGCAGTGCTAGAGAACCGGGAGGGAGGTCGGAGCAGTTCTTC

D gene: TRBD1
J gene: TRBJ1-2
clone size: once
V gene: TRBV6-1
CDR3 protein: CASCSWTGGVTGYTF
CDR3 DNA: TGTGCCAGCTGCTCATGGACAGGGGGCGTTACCGGCTACACCTTC

D gene: TRBD2
J gene: TRBJ2-7
clone size: NA
V gene: TRBV4-1
CDR3 protein: CASSQGFPSGGYEQYF
CDR3 DNA: TGCGCCAGCAGCCAAGGTTTTCCTAGCGGGGGTTACGAGCAGTACTTC

D gene: TRBD1
J gene: TRBJ1-2
clone size: NA
V gene: TRBV7-9
CDR3 protein: CASSLGGTEGYTF
CDR3 DNA: TGTGCCAGCAGCTTAGGGGGGACAGAGGGCTACACCTTC

D gene: TRBD1
J gene: TRBJ1-4
clone size: many
V gene: TRBV11-2
CDR3 protein: CASSQSQGAAGEKLFF
CDR3 DNA: TGTGCCAGCAGCCAATCACAGGGGGCGGCGGGAGAAAAACTGTTTTTT

D gene: TRBD1
J gene: TRBJ1-5
clone size: medium-sized
V gene: TRBV2
CDR3 protein: CASRPDRAVNQPQHF
CDR3 DNA: TGTGCCAGCAGACCGGACAGGGCCGTCAATCAGCCCCAGCATTTT

D gene: TRBD2
J gene: TRBJ2-2
clone size: many
V gene: TRBV20-1
CDR3 protein: CSARETLAGDTGELFF
CDR3 DNA: TGCAGTGCTAGAGAAACACTAGCGGGAGACACCGGGGAGCTGTTTTTT

D gene: NA
J gene: TRBJ1-5
clone size: NA
V gene: TRBV6-1
CDR3 protein: CATRGNSVQPQHF
CDR3 DNA: TGTGCCACTCGGGGAAATAGCGTTCAGCCCCAGCATTTT

D gene: NA
J gene: TRBJ1-4
clone size: NA
V gene: TRBV19
CDR3 protein: CASSMPRALSTNEKLFF
CDR3 DNA: TGTGCCAGTAGTATGCCACGCGCGCTTTCAACTAATGAAAAACTGTTTTTT

D gene: NA
J gene: TRBJ2-1
clone size: many
V gene: TRBV7-2
CDR3 protein: CASSFYPLSPYNEQFF
CDR3 DNA: TGTGCCAGCAGCTTTTATCCCCTATCCCCCTACAATGAGCAGTTCTTC

D gene: TRBD2
J gene: TRBJ2-1
clone size: NA
V gene: TRBV6-1
CDR3 protein: CASSLVTSDYNEQFF
CDR3 DNA: TGTGCCAGCAGTCTGGTGACTAGCGACTACAATGAGCAGTTCTTC

D gene: NA
J gene: TRBJ2-7
clone size: NA
V gene: TRBV6-5
CDR3 protein: CASLSLGEQYF
CDR3 DNA: TGTGCCAGCCTATCCCTGGGCGAGCAGTACTTC

D gene: NA
J gene: TRBJ1-6
clone size: NA
V gene: TRBV19
CDR3 protein: CASSTGSYNSPLHF
CDR3 DNA: TGTGCCAGTAGTACCGGGAGCTATAATTCACCCCTCCACTTT

D gene: NA
J gene: TRBJ2-1
clone size: many
V gene: TRBV2
CDR3 protein: CASAPRTSGNEQFF
CDR3 DNA: TGTGCCAGCGCGCCGCGCACCTCTGGCAATGAGCAGTTCTTC

D gene: NA
J gene: TRBJ1-5
clone size: many
V gene: TRBV15
CDR3 protein: CATSRERGSQPQHF
CDR3 DNA: TGTGCCACCAGCAGAGAAAGGGGTAGCCAGCCCCAGCATTTT

D gene: TRBD2
J gene: TRBJ2-3
clone size: many
V gene: TRBV20-1
CDR3 protein: CSANGLAGVGDTQYF
CDR3 DNA: TGCAGTGCTAACGGACTAGCGGGAGTTGGAGATACGCAGTATTTT

D gene: TRBD2
J gene: TRBJ2-5
clone size: few
V gene: TRBV20-1
CDR3 protein: CSARDQVAGKLETQYF
CDR3 DNA: TGCAGTGCTAGAGATCAGGTAGCGGGTAAATTGGAGACCCAGTACTTC

D gene: NA
J gene: TRBJ1-2
clone size: few
V gene: TRBV5-1
CDR3 protein: CASSSRAQGSYGYTF
CDR3 DNA: TGCGCCAGCAGTTCACGGGCCCAGGGGAGCTATGGCTACACCTTC

D gene: NA
J gene: TRBJ1-2
clone size: few
V gene: TRBV6-5
CDR3 protein: CASSYSGSPSYTF
CDR3 DNA: TGTGCCAGCAGTTACTCGGGATCCCCGAGCTACACCTTC

D gene: TRBD1
J gene: TRBJ2-1
clone size: many
V gene: TRBV12-3/TRBV12-4
CDR3 protein: CASIPRRGTGKKQPHYNEQFF
CDR3 DNA: TGTGCCAGCATCCCACGAAGGGGGACAGGGAAAAAACAACCGCACTACAATGAGCAGTTCTTC

D gene: NA
J gene: TRBJ2-1
clone size: NA
V gene: TRBV4-2
CDR3 protein: CASSQAPAWLSNEQFF
CDR3 DNA: TGTGCCAGCAGCCAAGCGCCGGCGTGGCTCTCTAATGAGCAGTTCTTC

D gene: NA
J gene: TRBJ2-3
clone size: few
V gene: TRBV5-5
CDR3 protein: CASSLLAGVGGTDTQYF
CDR3 DNA: TGTGCCAGCAGCTTGCTAGCAGGGGTTGGGGGCACAGATACGCAGTATTTT

D gene: NA
J gene: TRBJ2-1
clone size: NA
V gene: TRBV2
CDR3 protein: CASSESGLSYNEQFF
CDR3 DNA: TGTGCCAGCAGTGAATCGGGGCTCTCCTACAATGAGCAGTTCTTC

D gene: NA
J gene: TRBJ2-2
clone size: NA
V gene: TRBV4-1
CDR3 protein: CASSQAGLTGELFF
CDR3 DNA: TGCGCCAGCAGCCAAGCCGGACTGACCGGGGAGCTGTTTTTT

D gene: NA
J gene: TRBJ2-4
clone size: many
V gene: TRBV24-1
CDR3 protein: CATSDYNKNIQYF
CDR3 DNA: TGTGCCACCAGTGATTATAACAAAAACATTCAGTACTTC

D gene: TRBD2
J gene: TRBJ2-5
clone size: many
V gene: TRBV7-2
CDR3 protein: CASAGGRTPLETQYF
CDR3 DNA: TGTGCCAGCGCGGGGGGCCGTACACCTCTGGAGACCCAGTACTTC

D gene: NA
J gene: TRBJ1-5
clone size: few
V gene: TRBV6-1
CDR3 protein: CASSRSDSLNQPQHF
CDR3 DNA: TGTGCCAGCAGTCGGTCGGACAGCCTTAATCAGCCCCAGCATTTT

D gene: NA
J gene: TRBJ2-3
clone size: NA
V gene: TRBV6-1
CDR3 protein: CASSPWLADTQYF
CDR3 DNA: TGTGCCAGCAGTCCGTGGCTGGCAGATACGCAGTATTTT

D gene: NA
J gene: TRBJ1-1
clone size: NA
V gene: TRBV6-1
CDR3 protein: CASSRRENTEAFF
CDR3 DNA: TGTGCCAGCAGCAGACGGGAGAACACTGAAGCTTTCTTT

D gene: NA
J gene: TRBJ2-7
clone size: many
V gene: TRBV11-3
CDR3 protein: CASSLNPGPSYEQYF
CDR3 DNA: TGTGCCAGCAGCTTAAATCCGGGCCCTTCCTACGAGCAGTACTTC

D gene: NA
J gene: TRBJ1-6
clone size: many
V gene: TRBV7-6
CDR3 protein: CASSLAGQIYNSPLHF
CDR3 DNA: TGTGCCAGCAGCTTAGCAGGACAGATCTATAATTCACCCCTCCACTTT

D gene: NA
J gene: TRBJ1-2
clone size: NA
V gene: TRBV24-1
CDR3 protein: CATSHLGANYGYTF
CDR3 DNA: TGTGCCACCAGTCATTTGGGAGCTAACTATGGCTACACCTTC

D gene: TRBD2
J gene: TRBJ2-2
clone size: NA
V gene: TRBV9
CDR3 protein: CASSVRGVSTGELFF
CDR3 DNA: TGTGCCAGCAGTGTACGGGGGGTTTCAACCGGGGAGCTGTTTTTT

D gene: NA
J gene: TRBJ2-7
clone size: few
V gene: TRBV29-1
CDR3 protein: CSVGDTSYEQYF
CDR3 DNA: TGCAGCGTAGGGGACACATCCTACGAGCAGTACTTC

D gene: NA
J gene: TRBJ2-2
clone size: NA
V gene: TRBV28
CDR3 protein: CASSGGIGSDEQYFGPGTGELFF
CDR3 DNA: NA

D gene: TRBD1
J gene: TRBJ1-2
clone size: many
V gene: TRBV30
CDR3 protein: CAWRVDRDYGYTF
CDR3 DNA: TGTGCCTGGAGGGTCGACAGGGACTATGGCTACACCTTC

D gene: NA
J gene: TRBJ2-2
clone size: many
V gene: TRBV18
CDR3 protein: CASSPRTGELFF
CDR3 DNA: TGTGCCAGCTCACCGAGAACCGGGGAGCTGTTTTTT

D gene: NA
J gene: TRBJ1-1
clone size: medium-sized
V gene: TRBV6-1
CDR3 protein: CASSYRAAGSEAFF
CDR3 DNA: TGTGCCAGCAGTTATCGGGCAGCGGGGTCTGAAGCTTTCTTT

D gene: NA
J gene: TRBJ1-4
clone size: few
V gene: TRBV6-1
CDR3 protein: CASNRAATNEKLFF
CDR3 DNA: TGTGCCAGCAACAGGGCTGCAACTAATGAAAAACTGTTTTTT

D gene: TRBD2
J gene: TRBJ2-3
clone size: few
V gene: TRBV6-1
CDR3 protein: CASISRLAGEARTQYF
CDR3 DNA: TGTGCCAGCATCTCGAGACTAGCGGGCGAGGCTAGAACGCAGTATTTT

D gene: TRBD1
J gene: TRBJ1-2
clone size: few
V gene: TRBV10-3
CDR3 protein: CAISRDRVPVYGYTF
CDR3 DNA: TGTGCCATCAGTAGGGACAGGGTTCCGGTCTATGGCTACACCTTC

D gene: NA
J gene: TRBJ2-1
clone size: NA
V gene: TRBV14
CDR3 protein: CASSQTKTGYNEQFF
CDR3 DNA: TGTGCCAGCAGCCAGACCAAGACAGGCTACAATGAGCAGTTCTTC

D gene: NA
J gene: TRBJ2-1
clone size: few
V gene: TRBV24-1
CDR3 protein: CATDTRTGTGEQFF
CDR3 DNA: TGTGCCACCGACACCCGTACAGGGACTGGTGAGCAGTTCTTC

D gene: NA
J gene: TRBJ1-5
clone size: NA
V gene: TRBV19
CDR3 protein: CASSDTGYRQPQHF
CDR3 DNA: TGTGCCAGTAGTGACACAGGGTACCGGCAGCCCCAGCATTTT